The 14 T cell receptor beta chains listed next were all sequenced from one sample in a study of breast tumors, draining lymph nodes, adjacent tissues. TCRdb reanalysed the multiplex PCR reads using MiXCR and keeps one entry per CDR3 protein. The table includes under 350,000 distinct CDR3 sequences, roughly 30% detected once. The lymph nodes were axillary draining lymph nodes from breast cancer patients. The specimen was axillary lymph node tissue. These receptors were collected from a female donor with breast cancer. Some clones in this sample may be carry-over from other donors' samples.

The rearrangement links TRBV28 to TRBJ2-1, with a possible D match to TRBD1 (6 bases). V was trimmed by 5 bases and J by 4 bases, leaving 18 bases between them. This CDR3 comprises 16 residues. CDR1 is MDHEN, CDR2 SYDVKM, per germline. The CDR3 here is CASSAGQRGPYNEQFF. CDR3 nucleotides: TGTGCCAGCAGTGCCGGACAGAGAGGCCCTTACAATGAGCAGTTCTTC.

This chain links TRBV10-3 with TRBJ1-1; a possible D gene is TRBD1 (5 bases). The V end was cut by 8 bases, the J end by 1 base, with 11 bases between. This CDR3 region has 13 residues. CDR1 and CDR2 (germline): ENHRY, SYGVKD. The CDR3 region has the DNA TGTGCCATCGGTTCCGGGGCGAACACTGAAGCTTTCTTT. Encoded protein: CAIGSGANTEAFF.

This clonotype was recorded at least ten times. CDR3 residues: CASSHLGAGELFF. CDR3 DNA: TGCGCCAGCAGCCACCTGGGGGCCGGGGAGCTGTTTTTT. The rearrangement links TRBV4-1 to TRBJ2-2; possibly TRBD1 or TRBD2 for D (5 bases each). Germline V gene lookup returns CDR1 MGHRA and CDR2 YSYEKL. This CDR3 has 13 residues. Trimming removed 3 bases at V and 6 bases at J, with 8 bases between.

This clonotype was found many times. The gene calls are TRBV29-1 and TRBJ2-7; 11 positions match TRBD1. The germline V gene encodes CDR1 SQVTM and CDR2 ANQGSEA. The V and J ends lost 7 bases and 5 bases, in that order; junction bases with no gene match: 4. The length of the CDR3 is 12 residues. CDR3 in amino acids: CSAGTGGNEQYF. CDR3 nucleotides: TGCAGCGCCGGGACAGGGGGGAACGAGCAGTACTTC.

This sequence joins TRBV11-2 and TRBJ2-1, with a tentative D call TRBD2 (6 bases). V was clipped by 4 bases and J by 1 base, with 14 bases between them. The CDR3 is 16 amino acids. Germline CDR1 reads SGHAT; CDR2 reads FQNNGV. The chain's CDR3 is CASSSWTGGSYNEQFF. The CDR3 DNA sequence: TGTGCCAGCAGCTCCTGGACCGGGGGTTCCTACAATGAGCAGTTCTTC.

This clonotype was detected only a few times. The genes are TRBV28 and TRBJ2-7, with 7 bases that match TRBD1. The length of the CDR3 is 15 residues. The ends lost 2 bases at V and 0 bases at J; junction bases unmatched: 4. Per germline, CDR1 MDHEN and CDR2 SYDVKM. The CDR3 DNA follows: TGTGCCAGCAGTTTAATTTGGGACAGCTCCTACGAGCAGTACTTC. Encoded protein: CASSLIWDSSYEQYF.

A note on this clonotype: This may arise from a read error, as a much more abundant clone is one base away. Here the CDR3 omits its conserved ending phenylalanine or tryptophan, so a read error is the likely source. The CDR3 nucleotides are TGTGCCAGCAGTTTTCTTAGGATAGGCGCGGCTTACAATGAGCAGTTCCTC. Its translation is CASSFLRIGAAYNEQFL. V and J are TRBV6-5 and TRBJ2-1; no definite D call. Germline CDR1 is MNHEY and CDR2 is SVGAGI. The CDR3 has 17 residues. V was trimmed by 4 bases and J by 4 bases, leaving 20 bases between them.

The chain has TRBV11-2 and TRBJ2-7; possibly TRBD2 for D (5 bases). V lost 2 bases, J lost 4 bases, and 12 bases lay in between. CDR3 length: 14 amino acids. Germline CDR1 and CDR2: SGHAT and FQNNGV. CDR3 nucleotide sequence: TGTGCCAGCAGCTTACTTCTTAGCGCATACGAGCAGTACTTC. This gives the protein CASSLLLSAYEQYF. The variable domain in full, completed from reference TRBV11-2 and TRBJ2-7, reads EAGVAQSPRYKIIEKRQSVAFWCNPISGHATLYWYQQILGQGPKLLIQFQNNGVVDDSQLPKDRFSAERLKGVDSTLKIQPAKLEDSAVYLCASSLLLSAYEQYFGPGTRLTVT.

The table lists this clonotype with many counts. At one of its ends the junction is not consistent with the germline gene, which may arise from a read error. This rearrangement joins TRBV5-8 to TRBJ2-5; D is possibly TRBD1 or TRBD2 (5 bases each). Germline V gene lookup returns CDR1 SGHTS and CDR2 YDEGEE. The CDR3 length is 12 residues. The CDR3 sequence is CASSLDWGSSNF. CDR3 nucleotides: TGTGCCAGCAGCTTGGATTGGGGGTCTTCTAACTTC.

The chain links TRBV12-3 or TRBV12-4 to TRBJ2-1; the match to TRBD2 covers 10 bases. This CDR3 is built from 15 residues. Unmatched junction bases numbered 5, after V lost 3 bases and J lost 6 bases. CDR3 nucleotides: TGTGCCAGCAGTTTCCTAGCGGGAGTCCCCAATGAGCAGTTCTTC. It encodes CASSFLAGVPNEQFF.

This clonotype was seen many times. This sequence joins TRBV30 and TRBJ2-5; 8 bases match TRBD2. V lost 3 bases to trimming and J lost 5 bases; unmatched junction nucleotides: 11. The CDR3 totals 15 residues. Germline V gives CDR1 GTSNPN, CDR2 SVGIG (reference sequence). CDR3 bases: TGTGCCTGGAGCCAAGCGGGAGCGGCCGGGGAGACCCAGTACTTC. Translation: CAWSQAGAAGETQYF.

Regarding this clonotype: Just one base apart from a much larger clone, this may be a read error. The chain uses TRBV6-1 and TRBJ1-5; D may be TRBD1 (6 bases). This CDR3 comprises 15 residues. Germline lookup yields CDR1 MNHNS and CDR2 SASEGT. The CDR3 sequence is CARSVGPDRNQPQHF. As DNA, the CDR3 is TGTGCCCGCAGTGTTGGGCCGGACAGAAATCAGCCCCAGCATTTT.

CDR3 nucleotides: TGTGCCAGCAGCTGGCTACAGGGGGCGAACACCGGGGAGCAGTTCTTC. It yields the protein CASSWLQGANTGEQFF. The chain carries TRBV7-9 and TRBJ2-1; TRBD1 aligns across 9 bases. Germline CDR1 SEHNR, CDR2 FQNEAQ (reference sequence). The CDR3 consists of 16 residues. V gave up 4 bases and J gave up 10 bases; unmatched junction bases: 14.

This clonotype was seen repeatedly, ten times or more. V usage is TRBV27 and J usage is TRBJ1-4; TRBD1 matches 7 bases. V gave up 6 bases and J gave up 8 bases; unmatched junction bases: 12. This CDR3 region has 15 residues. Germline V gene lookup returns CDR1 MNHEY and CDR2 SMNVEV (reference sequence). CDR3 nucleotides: TGTGCCAGCAGGTCAACCGGGACAGCGGGGGAAAAACTGTTTTTT. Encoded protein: CASRSTGTAGEKLFF.